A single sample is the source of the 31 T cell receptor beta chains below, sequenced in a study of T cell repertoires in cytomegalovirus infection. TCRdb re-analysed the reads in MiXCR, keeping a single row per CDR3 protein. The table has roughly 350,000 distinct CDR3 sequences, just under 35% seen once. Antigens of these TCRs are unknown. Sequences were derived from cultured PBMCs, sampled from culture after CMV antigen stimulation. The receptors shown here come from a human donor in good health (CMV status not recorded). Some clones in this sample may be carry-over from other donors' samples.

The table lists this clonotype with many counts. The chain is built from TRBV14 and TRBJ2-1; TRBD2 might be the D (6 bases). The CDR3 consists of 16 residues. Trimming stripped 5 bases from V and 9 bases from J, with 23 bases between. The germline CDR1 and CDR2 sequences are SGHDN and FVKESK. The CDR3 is CASSLGPGLLPGEQFF. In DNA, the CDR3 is TGTGCCAGCAGCTTGGGCCCGGGACTCCTACCCGGTGAGCAGTTCTTC. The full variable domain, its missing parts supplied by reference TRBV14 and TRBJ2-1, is EAGVTQFPSHSVIEKGQTVTLRCDPISGHDNLYWYRRVMGKEIKFLLHFVKESKQDESGMPNNRFLAERTGGTYSTLKVQPAELEDSGVYFCASSLGPGLLPGEQFFGPGTRLTVL.

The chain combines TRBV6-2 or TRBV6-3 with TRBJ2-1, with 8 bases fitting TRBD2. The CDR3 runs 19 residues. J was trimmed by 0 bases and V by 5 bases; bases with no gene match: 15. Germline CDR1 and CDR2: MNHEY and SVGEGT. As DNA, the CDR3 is TGTGCCAGCAGTCGTATAGCGGGGAGCACCTTCAGCTCCTACAATGAGCAGTTCTTC. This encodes CASSRIAGSTFSSYNEQFF.

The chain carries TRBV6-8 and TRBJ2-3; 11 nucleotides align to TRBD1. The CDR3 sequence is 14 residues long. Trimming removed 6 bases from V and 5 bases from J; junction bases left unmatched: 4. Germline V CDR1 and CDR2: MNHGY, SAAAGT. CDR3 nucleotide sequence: TGTGCCAGCAGACCCGGGACAGGGGGAGATACGCAGTATTTT. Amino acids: CASRPGTGGDTQYF.

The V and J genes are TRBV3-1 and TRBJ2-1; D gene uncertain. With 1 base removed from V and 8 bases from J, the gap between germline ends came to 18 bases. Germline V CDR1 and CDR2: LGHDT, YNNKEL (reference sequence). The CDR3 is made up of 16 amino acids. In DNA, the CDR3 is TGTGCCAGCAGCCAAGGTCTCCTCTTGACCGCGGATGAGCAGTTCTTC. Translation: CASSQGLLLTADEQFF.

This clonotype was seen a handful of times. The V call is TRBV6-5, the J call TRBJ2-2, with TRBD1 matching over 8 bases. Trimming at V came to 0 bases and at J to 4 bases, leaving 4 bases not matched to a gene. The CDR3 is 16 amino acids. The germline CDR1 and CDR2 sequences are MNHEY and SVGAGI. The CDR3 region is CASSYSQGAPTGELFF. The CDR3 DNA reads TGTGCCAGCAGTTACTCGCAGGGGGCCCCCACCGGGGAGCTGTTTTTT.

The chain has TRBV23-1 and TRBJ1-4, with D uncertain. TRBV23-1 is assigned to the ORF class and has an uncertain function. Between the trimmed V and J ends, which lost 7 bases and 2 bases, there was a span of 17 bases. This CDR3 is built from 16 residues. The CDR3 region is CASIRGSPGTNEKLFF. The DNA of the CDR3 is TGCGCCAGCATACGAGGCTCTCCGGGGACTAATGAAAAACTGTTTTTT.

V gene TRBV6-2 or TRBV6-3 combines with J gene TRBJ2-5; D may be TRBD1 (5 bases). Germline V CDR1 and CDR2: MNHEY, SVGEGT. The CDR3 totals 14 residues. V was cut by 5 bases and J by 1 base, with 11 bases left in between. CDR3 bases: TGTGCCAGCAGTCTCCGACAGACCCAAGAGACCCAGTACTTC. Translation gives CASSLRQTQETQYF.

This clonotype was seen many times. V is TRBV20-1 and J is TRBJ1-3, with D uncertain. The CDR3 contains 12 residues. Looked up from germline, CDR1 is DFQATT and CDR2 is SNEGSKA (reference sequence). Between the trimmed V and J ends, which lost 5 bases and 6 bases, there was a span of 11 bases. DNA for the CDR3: TGCAGTGCTCCCCAAGATACAAACACCATATATTTT. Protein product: CSAPQDTNTIYF.

CDR3 DNA: TGTGCCAGCAGCTTAGTCCCCAGACTAGCGGAGGGCGAGCAGTTCTTC. Amino acid sequence: CASSLVPRLAEGEQFF. The chain employs TRBV7-9 and TRBJ2-1; TRBD2 aligns across 9 bases. Looked up from germline, CDR1 is SEHNR and CDR2 is FQNEAQ (reference sequence). J was trimmed by 10 bases and V by 1 base; bases with no gene match: 11. The CDR3 sequence is 16 residues long. The variable domain in full, completed from reference TRBV7-9 and TRBJ2-1, reads DTGVSQNPRHKITKRGQNVTFRCDPISEHNRLYWYRQTLGQGPEFLTYFQNEAQLEKSRLLSDRFSAERPKGSFSTLEIQRTEQGDSAMYLCASSLVPRLAEGEQFFGPGTRLTVL.

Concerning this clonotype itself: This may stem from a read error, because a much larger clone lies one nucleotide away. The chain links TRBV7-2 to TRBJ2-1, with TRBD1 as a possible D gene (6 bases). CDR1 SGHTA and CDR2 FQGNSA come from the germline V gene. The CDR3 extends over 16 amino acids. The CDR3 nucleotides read TGTGCCAGCAGCTTAAGGGGGTCTTGGCCCAACAATGGGCAGTTCTTC. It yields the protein CASSLRGSWPNNGQFF. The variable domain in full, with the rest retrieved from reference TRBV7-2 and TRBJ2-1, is GAGVSQSPSNKVTEKGKDVELRCDPISGHTALYWYRQSLGQGLEFLIYFQGNSAPDKSGLPSDRFSAERTGGSVSTLTIQRTQQEDSAVYLCASSLRGSWPNNGQFFGPGTRLTVL.

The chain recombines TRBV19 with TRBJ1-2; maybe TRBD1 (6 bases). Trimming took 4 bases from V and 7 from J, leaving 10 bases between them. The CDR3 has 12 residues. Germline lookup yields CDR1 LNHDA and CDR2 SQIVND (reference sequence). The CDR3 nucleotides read TGTGCCAGTAGTACTAACAGGGTTGGCTACACCTTC. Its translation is CASSTNRVGYTF.

The CDR3 is CASRQAGTGSYEQYF. DNA for the CDR3: TGTGCCAGCAGACAGGCCGGGACAGGGAGCTACGAGCAGTACTTC. V gene TRBV6-2 or TRBV6-3 combines with J gene TRBJ2-7, with 9 bases identical to TRBD1. This CDR3 is built from 15 residues. Looked up from germline, CDR1 is MNHEY and CDR2 is SVGEGT. V shed 6 bases and J 3 bases; nucleotides not matched to a gene: 9.

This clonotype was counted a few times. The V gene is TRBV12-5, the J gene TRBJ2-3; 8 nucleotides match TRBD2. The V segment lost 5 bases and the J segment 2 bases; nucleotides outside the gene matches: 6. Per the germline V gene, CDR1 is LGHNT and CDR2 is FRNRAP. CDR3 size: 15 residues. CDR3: CASGSGRGPTDTQYF. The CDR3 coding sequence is TGTGCTAGTGGTAGCGGGAGAGGTCCCACAGATACGCAGTATTTT.

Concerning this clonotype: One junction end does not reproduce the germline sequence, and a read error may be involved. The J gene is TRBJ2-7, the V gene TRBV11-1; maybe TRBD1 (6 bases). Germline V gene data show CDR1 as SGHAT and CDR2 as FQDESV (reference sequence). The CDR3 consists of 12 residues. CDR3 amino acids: CASSFDYRDKNF. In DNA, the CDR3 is TGTGCCAGCAGCTTTGATTACCGGGACAAAAACTTC.

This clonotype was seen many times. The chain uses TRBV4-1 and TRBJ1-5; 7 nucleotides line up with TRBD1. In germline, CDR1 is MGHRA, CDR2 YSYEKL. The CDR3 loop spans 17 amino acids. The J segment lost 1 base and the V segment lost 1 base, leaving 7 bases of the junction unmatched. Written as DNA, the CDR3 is TGCGCCAGCAGCCAAGCCGGGAGACAGGGAAGCAATCAGCCCCAGCATTTT. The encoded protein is CASSQAGRQGSNQPQHF.

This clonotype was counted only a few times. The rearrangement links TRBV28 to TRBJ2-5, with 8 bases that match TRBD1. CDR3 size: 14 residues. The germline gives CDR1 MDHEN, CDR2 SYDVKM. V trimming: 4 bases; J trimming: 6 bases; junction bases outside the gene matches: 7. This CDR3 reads CASSWAGGRKTQYF. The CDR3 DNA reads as TGTGCCAGCAGTTGGGCAGGGGGCAGGAAGACCCAGTACTTC.

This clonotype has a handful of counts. CDR3 in amino acids: CASSLVSGVGETQYF. CDR3 coding DNA: TGTGCCAGCAGCTTAGTGTCCGGGGTAGGGGAGACCCAGTACTTC. The chain links TRBV7-2 to TRBJ2-5; D perhaps matches TRBD2 (5 bases). CDR3 size: 15 residues. CDR1 and CDR2 (germline): SGHTA, FQGNSA. V lost 1 base and J 5 bases, leaving 14 bases between the germline ends.

DNA of the CDR3: TGTGCCGTCTCTGGGCGGGAGGGCCAGGATACGCAGTATTTT. It specifies CAVSGREGQDTQYF. The rearrangement links TRBV11-2 to TRBJ2-3, with 9 bases matching TRBD2. The germline CDR1 and CDR2 sequences are SGHAT and FQNNGV. J gave up 6 bases and V 11 bases, and 12 bases lay outside the gene matches. The CDR3 consists of 14 residues.

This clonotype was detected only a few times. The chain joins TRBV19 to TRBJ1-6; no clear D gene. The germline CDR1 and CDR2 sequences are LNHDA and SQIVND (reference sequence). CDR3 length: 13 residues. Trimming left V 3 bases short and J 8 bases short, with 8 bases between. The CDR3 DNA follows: TGTGCCAGTAGTATCGGGGAAGATTCACCCCTCCACTTT. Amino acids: CASSIGEDSPLHF.

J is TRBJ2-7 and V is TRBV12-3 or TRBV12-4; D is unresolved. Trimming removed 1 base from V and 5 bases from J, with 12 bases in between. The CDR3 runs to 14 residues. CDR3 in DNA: TGTGCCAGCAGTTTAGGGACGGGCGATGACGAGCAGTACGTC. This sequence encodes CASSLGTGDDEQYV.

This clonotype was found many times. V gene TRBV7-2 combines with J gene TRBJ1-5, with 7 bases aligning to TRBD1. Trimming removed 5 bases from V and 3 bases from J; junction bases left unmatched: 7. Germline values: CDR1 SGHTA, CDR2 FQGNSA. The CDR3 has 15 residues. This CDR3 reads CASSPEGAANQPQHF. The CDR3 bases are TGTGCCAGCAGCCCAGAGGGGGCAGCCAATCAGCCCCAGCATTTT.

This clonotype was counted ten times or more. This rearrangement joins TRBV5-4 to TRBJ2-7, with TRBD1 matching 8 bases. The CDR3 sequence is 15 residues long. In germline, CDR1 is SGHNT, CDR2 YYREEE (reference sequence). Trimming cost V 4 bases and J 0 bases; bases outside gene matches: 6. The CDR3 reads CASSMTGASSYEQYF. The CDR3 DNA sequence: TGTGCCAGCAGCATGACAGGGGCGAGCTCCTACGAGCAGTACTTC. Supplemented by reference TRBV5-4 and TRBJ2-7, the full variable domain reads ETGVTQSPTHLIKTRGQQVTLRCSSQSGHNTVSWYQQALGQGPQFIFQYYREEENGRGNFPPRFSGLQFPNYSSELNVNALELDDSALYLCASSMTGASSYEQYFGPGTRLTVT.

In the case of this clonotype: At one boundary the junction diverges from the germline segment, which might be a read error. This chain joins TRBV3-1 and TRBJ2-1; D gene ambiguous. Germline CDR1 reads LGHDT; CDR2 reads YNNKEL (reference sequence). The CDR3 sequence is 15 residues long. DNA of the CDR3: TGTGCCAGCAGCAAAGATCTGGCATCCTCCAATGAGCAGTTCTTC. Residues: CASSKDLASSNEQFF.

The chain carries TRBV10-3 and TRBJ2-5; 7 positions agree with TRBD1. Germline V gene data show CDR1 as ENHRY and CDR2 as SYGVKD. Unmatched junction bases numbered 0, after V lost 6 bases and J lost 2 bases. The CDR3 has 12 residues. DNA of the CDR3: TGTGCCATCAGCAGGGGGCAAGAGACCCAGTACTTC. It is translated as CAISRGQETQYF.

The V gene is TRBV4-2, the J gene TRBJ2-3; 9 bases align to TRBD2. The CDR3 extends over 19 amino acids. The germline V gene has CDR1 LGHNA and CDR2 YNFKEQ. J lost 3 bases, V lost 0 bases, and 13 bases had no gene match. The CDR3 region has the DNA TGTGCCAGCAGCCAAGATAGTGGCGGGAGGGCCACGATAACAGATACGCAGTATTTT. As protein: CASSQDSGGRATITDTQYF.

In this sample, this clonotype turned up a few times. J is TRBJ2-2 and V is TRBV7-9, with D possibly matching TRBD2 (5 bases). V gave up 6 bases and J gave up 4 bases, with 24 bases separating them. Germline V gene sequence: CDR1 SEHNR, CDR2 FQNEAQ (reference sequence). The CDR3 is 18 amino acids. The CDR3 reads CASRSTPSVASVTGELFF. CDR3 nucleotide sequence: TGTGCCAGCAGGTCGACCCCGTCCGTAGCGTCGGTCACCGGGGAGCTGTTTTTT.

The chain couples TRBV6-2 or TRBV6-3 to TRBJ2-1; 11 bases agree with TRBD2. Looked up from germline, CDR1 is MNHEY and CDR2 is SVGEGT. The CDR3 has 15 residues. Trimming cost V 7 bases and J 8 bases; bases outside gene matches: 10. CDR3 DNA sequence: TGTGCCAGCACCAACGCCGGACTAGCGGGCGATGAGCAGTTCTTC. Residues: CASTNAGLAGDEQFF.

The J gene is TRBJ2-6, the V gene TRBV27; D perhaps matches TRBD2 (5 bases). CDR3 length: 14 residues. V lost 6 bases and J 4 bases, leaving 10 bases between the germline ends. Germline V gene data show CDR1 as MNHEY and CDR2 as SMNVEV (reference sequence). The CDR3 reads CASRGRGGANVLTF. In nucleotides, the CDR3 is TGTGCCAGCAGGGGCCGGGGAGGGGCCAACGTCCTGACTTTC.

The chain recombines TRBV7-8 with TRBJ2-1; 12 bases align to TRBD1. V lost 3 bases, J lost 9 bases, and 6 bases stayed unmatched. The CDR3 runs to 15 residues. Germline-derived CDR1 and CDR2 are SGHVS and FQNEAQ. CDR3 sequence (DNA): TGTGCCAGCAGCTTCCGGGACAGGGGGCGTGTTGAGCAGTTCTTC. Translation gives CASSFRDRGRVEQFF.

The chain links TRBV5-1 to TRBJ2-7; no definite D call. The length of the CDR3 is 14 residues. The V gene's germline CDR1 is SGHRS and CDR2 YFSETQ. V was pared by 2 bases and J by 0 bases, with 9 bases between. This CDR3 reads CASSLETASYEQYF. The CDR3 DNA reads TGCGCCAGCAGCTTAGAGACTGCCTCCTACGAGCAGTACTTC.

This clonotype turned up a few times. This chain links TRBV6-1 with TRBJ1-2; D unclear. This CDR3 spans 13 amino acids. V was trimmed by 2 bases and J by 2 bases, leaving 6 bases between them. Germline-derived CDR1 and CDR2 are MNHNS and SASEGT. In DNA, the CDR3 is TGTGCCAGCAGTGAATATAGCAACTATGGCTACACCTTC. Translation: CASSEYSNYGYTF.